This T cell receptor beta chain was retrieved from a study of OX40 agonist ivuxolimab in advanced cancers. Study-level information: Enrolled patients in dose escalation had cancers that were hepatocellular carcinoma, melanoma, renal cell or head and neck cancer. Among those enrolled, mean age was around 60 years (range 23 to 79) and approximately 80% were male.

Concerning this clone: Its target is unknown.

Study-wide results and caveats: The specificity for antigen of the expanded peripheral T cells was not determined.

The table came from immunoSEQ multiplex PCR; TCRdb's copy has only in-frame clones and leaves some out. The repertoire holds about 82,000 clones, 91% seen once, with under 3% in the top ten. Germline CDR1 and CDR2: SGHAT and FQNNGV. The V gene end was trimmed by 4 bases and the J gene end by 3 bases; junction bases not matched to a gene: 6. CDR3 size: 15 residues. Material: CD4+ or CD8+ T cells sorted from blood, obtained in a trial of the OX40 agonist ivuxolimab. V gene TRBV11-2 combines with J gene TRBJ2-5; 9 bases agree with TRBD1. The clonotype originates from an adult with an advanced solid tumor such as melanoma, head and neck, liver or kidney cancer. The CDR3 reads CASSWGTGREETQYF. The CDR3 DNA is TGTGCCAGCAGCTGGGGGACAGGGCGAGAAGAGACCCAGTACTTC.